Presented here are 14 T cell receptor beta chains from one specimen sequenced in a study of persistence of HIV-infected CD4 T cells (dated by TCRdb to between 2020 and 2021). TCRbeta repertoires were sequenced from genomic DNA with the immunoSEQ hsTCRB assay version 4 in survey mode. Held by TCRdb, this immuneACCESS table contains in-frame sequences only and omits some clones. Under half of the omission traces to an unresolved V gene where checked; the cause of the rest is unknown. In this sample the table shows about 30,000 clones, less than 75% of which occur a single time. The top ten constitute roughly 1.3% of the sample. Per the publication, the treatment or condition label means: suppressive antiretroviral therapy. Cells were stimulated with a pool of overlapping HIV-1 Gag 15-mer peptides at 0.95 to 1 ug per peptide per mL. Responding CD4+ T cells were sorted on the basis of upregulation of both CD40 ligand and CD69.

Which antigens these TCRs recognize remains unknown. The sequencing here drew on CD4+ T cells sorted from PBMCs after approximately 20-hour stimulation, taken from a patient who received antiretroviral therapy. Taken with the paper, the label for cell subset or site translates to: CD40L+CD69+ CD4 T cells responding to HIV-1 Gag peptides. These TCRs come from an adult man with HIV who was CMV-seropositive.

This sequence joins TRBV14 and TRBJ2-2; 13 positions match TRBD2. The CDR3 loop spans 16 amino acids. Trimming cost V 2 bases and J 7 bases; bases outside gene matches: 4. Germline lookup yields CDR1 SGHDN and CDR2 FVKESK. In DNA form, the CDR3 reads TGTGCCAGCAGCCAACCTGGACTAGCGGGGGTCGGGGAGCTGTTTTTT. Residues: CASSQPGLAGVGELFF.

CDR3 amino acids: CASSHQGARDTEAFF. The CDR3 DNA sequence: TGTGCCAGCAGTCACCAGGGGGCGCGGGACACTGAAGCTTTCTTT. The chain is built from TRBV27 and TRBJ1-1; 8 bases match TRBD1. V was pared by 5 bases and J by 3 bases, with 8 bases of the junction left unmatched. The germline CDR1 and CDR2 sequences are MNHEY and SMNVEV (reference sequence). The CDR3 length is 15 residues.

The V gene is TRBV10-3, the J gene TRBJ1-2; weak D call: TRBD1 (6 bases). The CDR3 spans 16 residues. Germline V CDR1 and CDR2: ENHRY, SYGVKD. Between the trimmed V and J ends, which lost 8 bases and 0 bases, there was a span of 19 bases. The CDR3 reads CAILGDIETANYGYTF. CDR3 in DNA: TGTGCCATCTTGGGGGACATCGAAACAGCTAACTATGGCTACACCTTC.

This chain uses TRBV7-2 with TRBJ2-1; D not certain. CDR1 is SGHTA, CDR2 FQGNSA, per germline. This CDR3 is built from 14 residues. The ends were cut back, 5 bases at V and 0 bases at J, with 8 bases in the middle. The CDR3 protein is CASSPGGSYNEQFF. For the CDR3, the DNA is TGTGCCAGCAGCCCCGGCGGCTCCTACAATGAGCAGTTCTTC.

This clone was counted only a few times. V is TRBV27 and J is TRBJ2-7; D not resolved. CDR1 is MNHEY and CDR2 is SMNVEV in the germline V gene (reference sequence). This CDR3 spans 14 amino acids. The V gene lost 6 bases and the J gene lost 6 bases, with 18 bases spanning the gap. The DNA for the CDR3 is TGTGCCAGCAGCCCCCGTAGACCTGGCGGCGAGCAGTACTTC. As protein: CASSPRRPGGEQYF.

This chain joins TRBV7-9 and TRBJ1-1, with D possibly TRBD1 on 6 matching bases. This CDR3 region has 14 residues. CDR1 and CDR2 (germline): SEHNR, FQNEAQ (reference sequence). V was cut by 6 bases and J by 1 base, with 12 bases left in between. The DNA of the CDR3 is TGTGCCAGCAGAAGAGGACAGACGAACACTGAAGCTTTCTTT. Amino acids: CASRRGQTNTEAFF.

CDR3 bases: TGTGCCAGCTCGTCAGGGTTAGGACAGCCCCAGCATTTT. It is translated as CASSSGLGQPQHF. The chain carries TRBV18 and TRBJ1-5; a possible D gene is TRBD1 (5 bases). Germline CDR1 KGHSH, CDR2 LQKENI. This CDR3 region has 13 residues. Trimming took 6 bases from V and 7 from J, leaving 13 bases between them.

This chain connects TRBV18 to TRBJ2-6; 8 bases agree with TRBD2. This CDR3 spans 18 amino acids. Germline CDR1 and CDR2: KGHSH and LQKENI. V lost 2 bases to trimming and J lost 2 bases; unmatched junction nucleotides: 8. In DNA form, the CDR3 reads TGTGCCAGCTCACCAAGGACGCCGGGGGGGACTGGGGCCAACGTCCTGACTTTC. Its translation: CASSPRTPGGTGANVLTF. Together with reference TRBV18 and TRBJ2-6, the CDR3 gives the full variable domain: NAGVMQNPRHLVRRRGQEARLRCSPMKGHSHVYWYRQLPEEGLKFMVYLQKENIIDESGMPKERFSAEFPKEGPSILRIQQVVRGDSAAYFCASSPRTPGGTGANVLTFGAGSRLTVL.

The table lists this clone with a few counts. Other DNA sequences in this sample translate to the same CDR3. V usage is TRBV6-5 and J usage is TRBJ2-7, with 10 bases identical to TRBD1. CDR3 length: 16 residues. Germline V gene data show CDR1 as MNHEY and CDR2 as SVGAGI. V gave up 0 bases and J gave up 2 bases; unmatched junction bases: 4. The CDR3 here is CASSYSGTGATYEQYF. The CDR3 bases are TGTGCCAGCAGTTACTCAGGGACAGGGGCCACCTACGAGCAGTACTTC.

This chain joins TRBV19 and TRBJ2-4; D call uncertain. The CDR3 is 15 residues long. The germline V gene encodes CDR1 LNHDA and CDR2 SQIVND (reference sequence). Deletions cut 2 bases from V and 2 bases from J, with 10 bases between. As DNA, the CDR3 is TGTGCCAGTAGTATATGGGTAGGAACCAAAAACATTCAGTACTTC. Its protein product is CASSIWVGTKNIQYF.

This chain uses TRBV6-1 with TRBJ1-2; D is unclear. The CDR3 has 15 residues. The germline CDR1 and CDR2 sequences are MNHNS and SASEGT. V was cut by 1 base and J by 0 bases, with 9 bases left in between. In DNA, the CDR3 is TGTGCCAGCAGTGAAGGCCCGGTACCTAACTATGGCTACACCTTC. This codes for CASSEGPVPNYGYTF.

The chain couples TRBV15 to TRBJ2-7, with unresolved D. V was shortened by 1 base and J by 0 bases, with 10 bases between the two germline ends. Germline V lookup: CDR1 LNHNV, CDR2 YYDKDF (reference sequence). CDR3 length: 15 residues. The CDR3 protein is CATSRVDGYSYEQYF. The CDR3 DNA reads TGTGCCACCAGCAGAGTGGACGGCTACTCCTACGAGCAGTACTTC.

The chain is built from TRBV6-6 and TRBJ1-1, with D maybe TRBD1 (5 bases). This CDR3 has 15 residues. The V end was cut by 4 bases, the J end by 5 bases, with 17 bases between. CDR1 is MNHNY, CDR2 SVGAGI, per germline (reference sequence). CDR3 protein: CASSWTQAGGTEAFF. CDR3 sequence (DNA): TGTGCCAGCAGTTGGACCCAGGCCGGGGGTACTGAAGCTTTCTTT.

This CDR3 is CASSSRGPSNTEAFF. The CDR3 DNA is TGTGCCAGCAGCTCCAGGGGGCCCTCGAACACTGAAGCTTTCTTT. This rearrangement joins TRBV7-8 to TRBJ1-1, with TRBD1 matching 8 bases. V shed 4 bases, J shed 1 base, and the junction held 5 bases outside the gene matches. Germline CDR1 and CDR2: SGHVS and FQNEAQ. This CDR3 spans 15 amino acids.